The text below deals with one TCR beta chain. The sample originates from a study of blood T cell repertoires in COVID-19. Study as a whole: The samples span acute and convalescent COVID-19 from the United States, Italy and Spain. PBMCs, B-cell-depleted T cells, or T cells were the source of the cDNA or gDNA that made up the material.

Source study methods: Reference gene primer amplification gave nucleated cell count estimates. Produced via immunoSEQ multiplex PCR; TCRdb's table is partial and in-frame only. V and J calls and clone size are given by that table; D and trimming were obtained from the DNA. Counted here are some 340,000 clones, 80% to 90% occurring once; the ten biggest clones make up around 3%. Trimming left V 5 bases short and J 10 bases short, with 16 bases between. Per germline, CDR1 SGHRS and CDR2 YFSETQ. The CDR3 spans 14 residues. What was sequenced was peripheral blood. The genes are TRBV5-1 and TRBJ1-6, with D perhaps TRBD1 (6 bases). The sequence derives from a man younger than 40 with active or convalescent COVID-19. In nucleotides, the CDR3 is TGCGCCAGCAGGGCAGGGGAAAACGTGTCACCCCTCCACTTT. Translated, it gives CASRAGENVSPLHF.